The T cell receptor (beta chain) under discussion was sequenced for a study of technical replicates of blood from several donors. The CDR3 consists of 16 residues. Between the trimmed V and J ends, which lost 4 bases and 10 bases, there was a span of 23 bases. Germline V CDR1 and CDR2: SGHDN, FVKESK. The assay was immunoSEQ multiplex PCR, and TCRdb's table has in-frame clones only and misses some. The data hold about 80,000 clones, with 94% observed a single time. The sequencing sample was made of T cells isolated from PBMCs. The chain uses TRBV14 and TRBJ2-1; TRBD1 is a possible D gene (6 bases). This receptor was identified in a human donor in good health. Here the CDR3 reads CASSRGGRGNRVEQFF. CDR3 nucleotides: TGTGCCAGCAGCCGAGGGGGAAGGGGGAACCGGGTCGAGCAGTTCTTC.